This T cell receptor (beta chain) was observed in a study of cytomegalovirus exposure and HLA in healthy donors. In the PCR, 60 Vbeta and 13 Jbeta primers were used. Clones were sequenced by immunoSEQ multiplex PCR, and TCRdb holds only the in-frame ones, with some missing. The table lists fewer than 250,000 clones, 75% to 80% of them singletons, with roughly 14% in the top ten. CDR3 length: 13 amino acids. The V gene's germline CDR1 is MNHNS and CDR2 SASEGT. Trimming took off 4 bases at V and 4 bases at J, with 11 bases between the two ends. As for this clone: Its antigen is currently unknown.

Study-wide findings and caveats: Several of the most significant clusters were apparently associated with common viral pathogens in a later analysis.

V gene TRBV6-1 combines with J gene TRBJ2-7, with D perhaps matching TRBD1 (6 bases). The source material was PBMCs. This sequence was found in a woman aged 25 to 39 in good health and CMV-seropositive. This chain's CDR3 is CASSAGTLYEQYF. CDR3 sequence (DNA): TGTGCCAGCAGTGCTGGGACACTTTACGAGCAGTACTTC.